This TCR beta chain emerged from a study of T cells after posttransplantation cyclophosphamide. Whole-study results and caveats: Skin or GI-infiltrating T cells shared few TRB sequences with blood. After PTCy, TRB diversity resembled that of CNI/methotrexate controls. Later post-transplant blood repertoires were often dominated by donor CD8+ memory clones.

The sample holds a few counts of this clone. Its antigen is not known. This CDR3 contains 13 residues. The germline V gene has CDR1 MGHDK and CDR2 SYGVNS. The ends were cut back, 6 bases at V and 5 bases at J, with 10 bases in the middle. Assay used: immunoSEQ multiplex PCR; TCRdb lists only in-frame clones, some missing. Among 50,000 to 65,000 clones listed, around 84% were seen once. This sequence joins TRBV25-1 and TRBJ1-4; D is possibly TRBD1 (5 bases). The clonotype was recovered from a man aged 30 to 45 with a blood cancer, CMV-positive, and with a related stem cell donor. Sequenced sample: PBMCs. The CDR3 DNA sequence: TGTGCCAGCAGGGAGGGGTCCAATGAAAAACTGTTTTTT. Translating gives CASREGSNEKLFF. Based on the CDR3 plus reference TRBV25-1 and TRBJ1-4, the full variable domain is EADIYQTPRYLVIGTGKKITLECSQTMGHDKMYWYQQDPGMELHLIHYSYGVNSTEKGDLSSESTVSRIRTEHFPLTLESARPSHTSQYLCASREGSNEKLFFGSGTQLSVL.